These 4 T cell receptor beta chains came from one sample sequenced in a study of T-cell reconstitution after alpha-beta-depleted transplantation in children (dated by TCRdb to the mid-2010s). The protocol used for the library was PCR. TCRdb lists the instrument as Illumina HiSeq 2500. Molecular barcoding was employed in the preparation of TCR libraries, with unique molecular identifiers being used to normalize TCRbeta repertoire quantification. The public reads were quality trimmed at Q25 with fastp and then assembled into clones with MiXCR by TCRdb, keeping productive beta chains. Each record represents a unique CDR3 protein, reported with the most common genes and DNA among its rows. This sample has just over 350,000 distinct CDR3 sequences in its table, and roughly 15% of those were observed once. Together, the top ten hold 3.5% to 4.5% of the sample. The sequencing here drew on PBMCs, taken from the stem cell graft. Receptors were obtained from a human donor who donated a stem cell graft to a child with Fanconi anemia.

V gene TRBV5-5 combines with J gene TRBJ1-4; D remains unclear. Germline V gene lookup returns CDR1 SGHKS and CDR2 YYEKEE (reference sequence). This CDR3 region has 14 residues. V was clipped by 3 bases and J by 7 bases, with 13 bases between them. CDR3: CASSSFVFGEKLFF. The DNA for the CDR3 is TGTGCCAGCAGCTCCTTTGTCTTCGGTGAAAAACTGTTTTTT.

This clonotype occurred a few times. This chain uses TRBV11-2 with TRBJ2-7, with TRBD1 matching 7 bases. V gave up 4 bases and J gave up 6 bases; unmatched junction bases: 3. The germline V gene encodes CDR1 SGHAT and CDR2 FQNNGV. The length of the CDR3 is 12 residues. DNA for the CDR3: TGTGCCAGCAGCTCGACAGGGTTCGAGCAGTACGTC. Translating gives CASSSTGFEQYV.

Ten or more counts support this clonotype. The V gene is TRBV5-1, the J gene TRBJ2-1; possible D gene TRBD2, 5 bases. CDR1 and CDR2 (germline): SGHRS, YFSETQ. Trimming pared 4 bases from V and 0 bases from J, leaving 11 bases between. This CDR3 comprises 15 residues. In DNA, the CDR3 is TGCGCCAGCAGCCTTAGCGCGAGCTCCTACAATGAGCAGTTCTTC. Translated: CASSLSASSYNEQFF. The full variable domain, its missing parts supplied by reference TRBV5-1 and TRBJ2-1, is KAGVTQTPRYLIKTRGQQVTLSCSPISGHRSVSWYQQTPGQGLQFLFEYFSETQRNKGNFPGRFSGRQFSNSRSEMNVSTLELGDSALYLCASSLSASSYNEQFFGPGTRLTVL.

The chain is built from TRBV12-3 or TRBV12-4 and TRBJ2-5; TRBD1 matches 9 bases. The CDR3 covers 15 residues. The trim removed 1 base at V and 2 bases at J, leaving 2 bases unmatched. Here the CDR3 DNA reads TGTGCCAGCAGTTTAGACAGGGGGCCTCAAGAGACCCAGTACTTC. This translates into CASSLDRGPQETQYF.